Below are 4 T cell receptor beta chains sequenced from a single sample in a study of T cells in Graves' hyperthyroidism and ophthalmopathy. TCR beta CDR3 sequences were amplified from RNA transcripts. The HTBI primer set served for first-round RT-PCR of the TCR CDR3. TCRdb reanalysed the multiplex PCR reads using MiXCR and keeps one entry per CDR3 protein. The sample lists around 800,000 distinct CDR3 sequences, about 38% occurring once. Sequenced input: blood. Receptors originate from a man aged 18 to 29 with Graves' hyperthyroidism.

The chain is built from TRBV14 and TRBJ1-1; TRBD1 is a possible D gene (5 bases). The germline CDR1 and CDR2 sequences are SGHDN and FVKESK. This CDR3 is 14 amino acids long. Trimming stripped 4 bases from V and 4 bases from J, with 13 bases between. CDR3 residues: CASSRMNRGTEAFF. CDR3 DNA sequence: TGTGCCAGCAGCCGAATGAATAGGGGCACTGAAGCTTTCTTT.

The chain carries TRBV28 and TRBJ2-5; no clear D. Trimming removed 6 bases from V and 7 bases from J, with 18 bases in between. Looked up from germline, CDR1 is MDHEN and CDR2 is SYDVKM. The CDR3 has 14 amino acids. CDR3 DNA: TGTGCCAGCAGCCAACCGGAACCTTGGGGGACCCAGTACTTC. Its protein product is CASSQPEPWGTQYF.

This clonotype was seen ten or more times. The rearrangement joins TRBV7-6 to TRBJ2-7, with unresolved D. The CDR3 spans 12 residues. CDR1 and CDR2 from the germline V gene are SGHVS and FNYEAQ. V was clipped by 6 bases and J by 5 bases, with 11 bases between them. As DNA, the CDR3 is TGTGCCAGCAGTCCCTCCGTCCACGAGCAGTACTTC. Residues: CASSPSVHEQYF.

This clonotype was recorded once. A read error may account for a junction end that differs from germline. The CDR3 here is CASSYSQGSTETFF. CDR3 in DNA: TGTGCCAGCAGTTACTCTCAGGGGAGCACTGAAACTTTCTTT. V gene TRBV6-6 combines with J gene TRBJ1-1; TRBD1 might be the D (6 bases). Germline values: CDR1 MNHNY, CDR2 SVGAGI (reference sequence). The CDR3 totals 14 residues.